The rows below give T cell receptor beta chains drawn from one sample of a study of long-term antiretroviral therapy in people with HIV. Sequenced by immunoSEQ multiplex PCR; TCRdb stores in-frame clones only, minus some. The sample contains about 16,000 clones, about 78% of which appear only once. Specimen: unsorted PBMCs, collected just over 3.1 years after starting antiretroviral therapy. Receptors were obtained from a middle-aged woman with HIV. Each CDR3 is given with its conserved first and last residue. D genes are given only for firm matches. Only some rows state a clone size, as once, few, many or a class for expanded clones.

TRBJ1-1 TRBV7-9 NA TRBD1 CASSPQGGSNTEAFF TGTGCCAGCAGCCCCCAGGGGGGGTCGAACACTGAAGCTTTCTTT
TRBJ1-1 TRBV5-1 NA NA CASLDPSQGNTEAFF TGCGCCAGCCTAGACCCGTCACAGGGGAACACTGAAGCTTTCTTT
TRBJ2-7 TRBV6-5 NA TRBD1 CASSSGTGGIIYEQYF TGTGCCAGCAGTTCCGGGACAGGGGGCATCATCTACGAGCAGTACTTC
TRBJ2-5 TRBV6-1 NA NA CASSEAAPGTKTQYF TGTGCCAGCAGTGAAGCGGCTCCGGGGACGAAGACCCAGTACTTC
TRBJ2-3 TRBV12-5 few TRBD1 CASGLGQGYNSDTQYF TGTGCTAGTGGTTTGGGACAGGGCTACAATTCAGATACGCAGTATTTT
TRBJ1-6 TRBV6-1 NA TRBD1 CAILPGQGSSPLHF TGTGCCATCTTACCGGGACAGGGGTCTTCACCCCTCCACTTT
TRBJ2-3 TRBV7-9 few TRBD1 CASSFGTGGPSLNTQYF TGTGCCAGCAGCTTTGGGACAGGGGGCCCCTCACTCAATACGCAGTATTTT
TRBJ2-7 TRBV6-1 NA NA CASSEWGGSVQQYF TGTGCCAGCAGTGAATGGGGCGGTTCGGTCCAGCAGTACTTC
TRBJ1-2 TRBV7-2 NA NA CASSLMEGNYGYTF TGTGCCAGCAGCTTAATGGAAGGGAACTATGGCTACACCTTC
TRBJ2-2 TRBV7-9 NA NA CASSFGGNTGELFF TGTGCCAGCAGCTTCGGCGGGAACACCGGGGAGCTGTTTTTT
TRBJ2-1 TRBV5-6 NA NA CASSLDREGPYNEQFF TGTGCCAGCAGCTTGGACAGGGAAGGCCCCTACAATGAGCAGTTCTTC
TRBJ2-5 TRBV4-1 NA NA CASSQDGGIQETQYF TGCGCCAGCAGCCAAGATGGGGGCATTCAAGAGACCCAGTACTTC
TRBJ1-2 TRBV5-4 few NA CASSSGPPQGFDYGYTF TGTGCCAGCAGCTCCGGCCCCCCCCAAGGGTTTGACTATGGCTACACCTTC
TRBJ1-2 TRBV5-1 NA NA CASSPGHSEVYGYTF TGCGCCAGCAGCCCGGGACACTCCGAGGTCTATGGCTACACCTTC
TRBJ2-7 TRBV7-9 few NA CASSPKWGHPGEQYF TGTGCCAGCAGCCCCAAGTGGGGACACCCTGGGGAGCAGTACTTC
TRBJ1-3 TRBV7-2 once NA CASSLGSWTSGNTIYF TGTGCCAGCAGCTTGGGTAGCTGGACCTCTGGAAACACCATATATTTT
TRBJ1-2 TRBV29-1 NA NA CSVEVARGGGYTF TGCAGCGTTGAAGTGGCCAGGGGTGGAGGCTACACCTTC
TRBJ1-6 TRBV30 NA TRBD1 CAWGDEGAHNSPLHF TGTGCCTGGGGAGATGAGGGGGCCCATAATTCACCCCTCCACTTT
TRBJ2-2 TRBV18 NA TRBD1 CASSPWDRGTGELFF TGTGCCAGCTCACCATGGGACAGGGGCACCGGGGAGCTGTTTTTT
TRBJ1-1 TRBV6-5 once NA CASTAMGARTEAFF TGTGCCAGCACCGCCATGGGGGCTAGGACTGAAGCTTTCTTT
TRBJ1-2 TRBV6-6 NA NA CASSYSRTVTNYGYTF TGTGCCAGCAGTTACTCCCGGACCGTAACTAACTATGGCTACACCTTC
TRBJ2-1 TRBV5-1 NA TRBD2 CASSSQGGMVKEQFF TGCGCCAGCAGCTCCCAGGGAGGGATGGTTAAAGAGCAGTTCTTC
TRBJ1-3 TRBV6-5 NA NA CASSYRGRSGNTIYF TGTGCCAGCAGTTATCGTGGACGCTCTGGAAACACCATATATTTT
TRBJ2-7 TRBV7-2 NA NA CASGGPDPHEQYF TGTGCCAGTGGGGGTCCCGACCCCCACGAGCAGTACTTC
TRBJ1-1 TRBV4-1 NA NA CASSPGRETEAFF TGCGCCAGCAGCCCCGGACGGGAGACTGAAGCTTTCTTT
TRBJ1-2 TRBV6-5 few NA CASSYDRNYGYTF TGTGCCAGCAGCTACGACAGAAACTATGGCTACACCTTC
TRBJ1-1 TRBV18 NA NA CASSPSSIARSMGEAFF TGTGCCAGCTCACCCTCGAGTATAGCGCGCTCGATGGGGGAAGCTTTCTTT
TRBJ1-6 TRBV2 NA NA CASYLQRVNNSPLHF TGTGCCAGCTACCTCCAGAGGGTGAATAATTCACCCCTCCACTTT
TRBJ1-6 TRBV6-5 NA TRBD1 CASSYDRGDSPLHF TGTGCCAGCAGTTACGACAGGGGTGATTCACCCCTCCACTTT
TRBJ2-2 TRBV6-5 NA TRBD1 CASSSGRGRYTGELFF TGTGCCAGCAGTTCCGGTAGGGGGCGATACACCGGGGAGCTGTTTTTT
TRBJ1-5 TRBV10-2 NA TRBD1 CASSDAGGGQPQHF TGCGCCAGCAGTGATGCAGGGGGCGGACAGCCCCAGCATTTT
TRBJ1-1 TRBV29-1 NA TRBD1 CSVDRTNTEAFF TGCAGCGTGGACAGGACTAACACTGAAGCTTTCTTT
TRBJ1-6 TRBV5-6 NA NA CASSTRNSPLHF TGTGCCAGCAGTACTCGTAATTCACCCCTCCACTTT
TRBJ2-3 TRBV2 NA TRBD2 CASSEGTTSGLVGSTDTQYF TGTGCCAGCAGTGAAGGGACGACTAGCGGGTTAGTCGGGAGCACAGATACGCAGTATTTT
TRBJ2-7 TRBV25-1 few TRBD1 CASRPRTGGIEQYF TGTGCCAGCAGGCCCCGGACAGGGGGAATCGAGCAGTACTTC
TRBJ2-1 TRBV2 few NA CASNKLVSTWNEQFF TGTGCCAGCAACAAACTAGTTTCCACCTGGAATGAGCAGTTCTTC
TRBJ2-2 TRBV5-1 once NA CASSFGDGGPSTGELFF TGCGCCAGCAGCTTCGGCGACGGGGGGCCCTCCACCGGGGAGCTGTTTTTT
TRBJ1-2 TRBV11-2 NA NA CASSLGTNYGYTF TGTGCCAGCAGCTTAGGGACAAACTATGGCTACACCTTC
TRBJ2-7 TRBV6-5 NA TRBD2 CASSQTSGANYEQYF TGTGCCAGCAGCCAGACTAGCGGAGCTAACTACGAGCAGTACTTC
TRBJ1-1 TRBV10-2 few NA CASSPSNLNTEAFF TGCGCCAGCAGCCCTTCGAACTTAAACACTGAAGCTTTCTTT
TRBJ1-2 TRBV10-1 NA NA CASSPDSRYGYTF TGCGCCAGCAGTCCAGACAGTCGGTATGGCTACACCTTC
TRBJ2-3 TRBV2 medium-sized NA CASKIAGEDTDTQYF TGTGCCAGCAAAATCGCAGGGGAGGACACAGATACGCAGTATTTT
TRBJ1-2 TRBV5-4 NA NA CASSQVTGSDYGYTF TGTGCCAGCAGCCAAGTAACAGGGTCTGACTATGGCTACACCTTC
TRBJ1-4 TRBV5-6 NA NA CASSLGNREGEKLFF TGTGCCAGCAGCTTGGGGAACAGGGAGGGTGAAAAACTGTTTTTT
TRBJ2-3 TRBV7-9 NA NA CASSYREGRTDTQYF TGTGCCAGCAGTTACCGAGAGGGGCGCACAGATACGCAGTATTTT
TRBJ1-3 TRBV5-6 NA NA CASSLIGSSGNTIYF TGTGCCAGCAGCTTGATTGGGAGCTCTGGAAACACCATATATTTT
TRBJ2-1 TRBV4-1 medium-sized TRBD2 CASSQDLGTSGDNEQFF TGCGCCAGCAGCCAAGATCTAGGGACTAGCGGGGACAATGAGCAGTTCTTC
TRBJ2-2 TRBV6-6 NA TRBD1 CASNSDRGRGELFF TGTGCCAGCAACTCGGACAGGGGGCGCGGGGAGCTGTTTTTT
TRBJ1-6 TRBV28 few NA CASSQTQGQGSPLHF TGTGCCAGCAGCCAAACCCAGGGACAAGGTTCACCCCTCCACTTT
TRBJ1-4 TRBV6-6 NA NA CASSYSQRKGEKLFF TGTGCCAGCAGTTACTCGCAGAGAAAGGGTGAAAAACTGTTTTTT
TRBJ2-5 TRBV6-5 NA TRBD1 CASSPLGTGEQTQYF TGTGCCAGCAGCCCTCTCGGGACAGGGGAACAGACCCAGTACTTC
TRBJ1-6 TRBV4-3 NA NA CASSQGPGSDSPLHF TGCGCCAGCAGCCAAGGGCCAGGGTCGGATTCACCCCTCCACTTT
TRBJ2-2 TRBV4-3 few NA CASSHYRVQNGELFF TGCGCCAGCAGCCACTACAGGGTTCAGAACGGGGAGCTGTTTTTT
TRBJ1-2 TRBV15 once NA CATSRDGQGSTNYGYTF TGTGCCACCAGCAGAGATGGCCAGGGCTCTACTAACTATGGCTACACCTTC
TRBJ1-2 TRBV18 once NA CASSPAGGLDGYTF TGTGCCAGCTCACCAGCCGGGGGCTTGGATGGCTACACCTTC
TRBJ1-1 TRBV25-1 few NA CASSIGTEAFF TGTGCCAGCAGTATAGGCACTGAAGCTTTCTTT
TRBJ2-2 TRBV10-2 few TRBD2 CASSLSGGALTGELFF TGCGCCAGCAGCCTTAGCGGGGGGGCCCTAACCGGGGAGCTGTTTTTT
TRBJ2-1 TRBV30 once NA CAWSDGVSYNEQFF TGTGCCTGGAGTGATGGGGTATCCTACAATGAGCAGTTCTTC
TRBJ1-5 TRBV6-5 NA NA CASSDRDSNQPQHF TGTGCCAGCAGTGACCGGGACAGCAATCAGCCCCAGCATTTT
TRBJ1-6 TRBV5-5 NA NA CASSLFASDSPLHF TGTGCCAGCAGCTTATTTGCTTCGGATTCACCCCTCCACTTT